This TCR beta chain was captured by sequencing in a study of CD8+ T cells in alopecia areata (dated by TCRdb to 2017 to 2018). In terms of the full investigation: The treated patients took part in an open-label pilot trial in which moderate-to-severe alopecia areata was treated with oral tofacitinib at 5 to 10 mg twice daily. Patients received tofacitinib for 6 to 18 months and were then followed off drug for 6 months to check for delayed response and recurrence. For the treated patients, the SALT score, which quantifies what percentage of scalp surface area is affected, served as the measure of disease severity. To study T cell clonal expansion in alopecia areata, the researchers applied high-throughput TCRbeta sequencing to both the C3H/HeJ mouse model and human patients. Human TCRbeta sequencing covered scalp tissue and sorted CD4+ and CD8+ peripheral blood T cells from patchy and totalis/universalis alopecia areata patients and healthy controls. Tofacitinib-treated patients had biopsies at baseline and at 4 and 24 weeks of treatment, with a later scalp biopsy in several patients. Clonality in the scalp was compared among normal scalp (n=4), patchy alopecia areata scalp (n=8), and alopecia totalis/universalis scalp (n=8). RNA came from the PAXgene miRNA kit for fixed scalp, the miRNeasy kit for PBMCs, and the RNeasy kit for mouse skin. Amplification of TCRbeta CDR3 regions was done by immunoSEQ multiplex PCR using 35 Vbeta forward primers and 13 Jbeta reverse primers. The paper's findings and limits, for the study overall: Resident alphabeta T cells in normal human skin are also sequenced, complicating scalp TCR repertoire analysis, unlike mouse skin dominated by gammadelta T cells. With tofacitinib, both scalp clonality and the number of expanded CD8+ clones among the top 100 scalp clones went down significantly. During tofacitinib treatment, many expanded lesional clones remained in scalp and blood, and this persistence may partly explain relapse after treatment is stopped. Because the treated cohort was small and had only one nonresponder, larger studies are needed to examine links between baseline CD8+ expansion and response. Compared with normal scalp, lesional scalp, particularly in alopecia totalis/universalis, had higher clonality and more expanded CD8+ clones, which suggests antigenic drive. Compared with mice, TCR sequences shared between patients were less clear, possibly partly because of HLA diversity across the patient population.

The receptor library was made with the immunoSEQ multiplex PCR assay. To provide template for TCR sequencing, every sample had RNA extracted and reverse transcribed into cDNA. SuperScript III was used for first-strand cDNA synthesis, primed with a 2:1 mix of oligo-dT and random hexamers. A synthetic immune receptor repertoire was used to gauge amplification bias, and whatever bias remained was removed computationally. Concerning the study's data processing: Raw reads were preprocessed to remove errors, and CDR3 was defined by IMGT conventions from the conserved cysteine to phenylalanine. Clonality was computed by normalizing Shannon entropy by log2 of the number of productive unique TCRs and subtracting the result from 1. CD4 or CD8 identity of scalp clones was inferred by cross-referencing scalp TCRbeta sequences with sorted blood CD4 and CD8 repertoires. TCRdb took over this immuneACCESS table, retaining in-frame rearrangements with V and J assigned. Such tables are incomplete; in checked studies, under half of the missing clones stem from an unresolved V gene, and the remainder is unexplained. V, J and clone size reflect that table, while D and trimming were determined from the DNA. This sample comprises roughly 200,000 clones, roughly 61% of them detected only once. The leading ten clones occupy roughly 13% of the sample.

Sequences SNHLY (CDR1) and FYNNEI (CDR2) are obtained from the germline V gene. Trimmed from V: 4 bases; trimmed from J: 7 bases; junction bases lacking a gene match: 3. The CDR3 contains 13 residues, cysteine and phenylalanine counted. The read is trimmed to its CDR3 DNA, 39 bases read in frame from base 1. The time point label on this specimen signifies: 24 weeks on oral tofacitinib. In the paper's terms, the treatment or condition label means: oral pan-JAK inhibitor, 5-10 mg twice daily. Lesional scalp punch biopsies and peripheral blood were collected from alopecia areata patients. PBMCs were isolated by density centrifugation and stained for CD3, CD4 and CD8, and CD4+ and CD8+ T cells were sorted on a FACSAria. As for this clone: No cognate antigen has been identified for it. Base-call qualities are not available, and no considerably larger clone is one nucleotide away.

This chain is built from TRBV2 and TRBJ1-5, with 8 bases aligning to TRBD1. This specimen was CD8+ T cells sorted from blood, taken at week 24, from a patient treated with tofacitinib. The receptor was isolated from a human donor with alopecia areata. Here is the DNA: TGTGCCAGCAGTGGACAGGGGATGCAGCCCCAGCATTTT. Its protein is CASSGQGMQPQHF.